The 17 T cell receptor beta chains below come from one sample, sequenced in a study of response to subunit inactivated influenza vaccine. From the RT-PCR reads, TCRdb called clonotypes with MiXCR, one entry per CDR3 protein. The table has over 800,000 distinct CDR3 sequences, 21% seen once; the top ten hold roughly 10%. The sequences come from PBMCs from blood, collected 5 days after vaccination. The receptors shown here come from a man aged 45-65 years who received an inactivated influenza vaccine.

Notes on this clonotype: A junction end diverges from the germline sequence, so it may reflect a read error. The V and J genes are TRBV29-1 and TRBJ2-1; tentatively, D is TRBD1 (6 bases). The CDR3 is made up of 14 amino acids. CDR1 is SQVTM, CDR2 ANQGSEA, per germline. This CDR3 reads CSVEGTYPPNEQFF. The CDR3 DNA sequence: TGCAGCGTAGAAGGGACATACCCCCCGAATGAGCAGTTCTTC.

The chain links TRBV7-2 to TRBJ2-5; no reliable D call. This CDR3 has 13 amino acids. Germline CDR1 and CDR2: SGHTA and FQGNSA. The V gene lost 6 bases and the J gene lost 3 bases, with 11 bases spanning the gap. The CDR3 DNA follows: TGTGCCAGCAGTCGTGTGGTAGAAGAGACCCAGTACTTC. It is translated as CASSRVVEETQYF.

This clonotype occurred many times. The chain couples TRBV29-1 to TRBJ2-3; the D call may be TRBD1 or TRBD2 (5 bases each). The CDR3 spans 13 residues. The V gene's germline CDR1 is SQVTM and CDR2 ANQGSEA. Trimming removed 7 bases from V and 5 bases from J, with 16 bases in between. CDR3 residues: CSARDGTIDTQYF. For the CDR3, the DNA is TGCAGCGCCCGGGACGGGACGATAGATACGCAGTATTTT.

This clonotype was counted many times. The chain links TRBV20-1 to TRBJ2-5; possibly TRBD1 for D (5 bases). Germline values: CDR1 DFQATT, CDR2 SNEGSKA (reference sequence). V shed 5 bases and J shed 5 bases, with 9 bases lying between them. The CDR3 sequence is 11 residues long. This CDR3 reads CSAQGRETQYF. The CDR3 bases are TGCAGTGCTCAGGGCCGGGAGACCCAGTACTTC.

This clonotype occurred a few times. The genes are TRBV12-3 or TRBV12-4 and TRBJ1-3, with D uncertain. The CDR3 length is 13 residues. V lost 2 bases and J lost 10, with 12 bases in between. CDR3 nucleotides: TGTGCCAGCAGTTTATTTCTACGAACGACCATATATTTT. This translates into CASSLFLRTTIYF.

V usage is TRBV12-3 or TRBV12-4 and J usage is TRBJ2-1; 9 positions agree with TRBD2. This CDR3 has 16 amino acids. Trimming took 0 bases from V and 9 from J; bases not matched to a gene: 9. The CDR3: CASSLALAGQGIEQFF. CDR3 bases: TGTGCCAGCAGTTTAGCCCTAGCGGGGCAAGGGATTGAGCAGTTCTTC.

This clonotype was observed a few times. This sequence joins TRBV10-3 and TRBJ2-7; tentative D call: TRBD1 (6 bases). Trimming shortened V by 4 bases and J by 3 bases, and 22 bases separated the two germline ends. Germline V gives CDR1 ENHRY, CDR2 SYGVKD. CDR3 size: 17 residues. CDR3 residues: CAISGPAGDGPHYEQYF. The CDR3 coding sequence is TGTGCCATCAGTGGGCCCGCAGGGGACGGCCCTCACTACGAGCAGTACTTC.

The rearrangement links TRBV11-2 to TRBJ1-2; 8 positions match TRBD1. The CDR3 runs 12 residues. Trimming removed 5 bases from V and 8 bases from J; junction bases left unmatched: 4. Germline CDR1 reads SGHAT; CDR2 reads FQNNGV. This CDR3 reads CASSTDRGGYTF. CDR3 bases: TGTGCCAGCAGCACAGACAGGGGAGGCTACACCTTC.

This clonotype was counted many times. CDR3 DNA sequence: TGTGCCAGCAGCCCGACAGGGAACCAAGAGACCCAGTACTTC. Translation: CASSPTGNQETQYF. The V and J genes are TRBV7-9 and TRBJ2-5, with TRBD1 matching over 7 bases. The length of the CDR3 is 14 residues. Looked up from germline, CDR1 is SEHNR and CDR2 is FQNEAQ (reference sequence). V lost 5 bases and J lost 0; bases outside the gene matches: 3.

This chain connects TRBV7-9 to TRBJ2-5, with D maybe TRBD1 (8 bases). The CDR3 is 16 residues long. Germline assignment: CDR1 SEHNR and CDR2 FQNEAQ (reference sequence). V was shortened by 3 bases and J by 4 bases, with 18 bases between the two germline ends. CDR3 DNA sequence: TGTGCCAGCAGCTTCGGACAGGGAGGGACCAGAGAGACCCAGTACTTC. Residues: CASSFGQGGTRETQYF.

This clonotype has ten or more counts. The chain uses TRBV7-9 and TRBJ2-3; D remains ambiguous. V was cut by 3 bases and J by 5 bases, with 3 bases left in between. This CDR3 has 11 amino acids. Germline lookup yields CDR1 SEHNR and CDR2 FQNEAQ (reference sequence). As DNA, the CDR3 is TGTGCCAGCAGCTTTGTAGATACGCAGTATTTT. The encoded protein is CASSFVDTQYF.

In its sample, this clonotype was seen a few times. J is TRBJ1-5 and V is TRBV20-1; possibly TRBD1 for D (5 bases). CDR1 is DFQATT, CDR2 SNEGSKA, per germline (reference sequence). The CDR3 covers 14 residues. The germline V and J ends were trimmed by 5 bases and 3 bases, with 14 bases remaining between them. CDR3 in amino acids: CSAHQGSHNQPQHF. The CDR3 nucleotides read TGCAGTGCTCACCAGGGATCACACAATCAGCCCCAGCATTTT.

The chain links TRBV4-1 to TRBJ2-1; the match to TRBD1 covers 8 bases. CDR1 and CDR2 from the germline V gene are MGHRA and YSYEKL. The CDR3 runs to 16 residues. Trimming cost V 2 bases and J 8 bases; bases outside gene matches: 11. The CDR3 reads CASSQRRSGGAYEQFF. The CDR3 nucleotides are TGCGCCAGCAGCCAAAGGAGGTCAGGGGGCGCCTATGAGCAGTTCTTC.

V and J are TRBV28 and TRBJ2-1; 7 nucleotides line up with TRBD2. V shed 2 bases, J shed 10 bases, and the junction held 2 bases outside the gene matches. The CDR3 length is 12 residues. Germline CDR1 MDHEN, CDR2 SYDVKM. CDR3 in DNA: TGTGCCAGCAGTTTAAAGGGAGGGGAGCAGTTCTTC. It specifies CASSLKGGEQFF.

At least ten counts were recorded for this clonotype. The chain joins TRBV29-1 to TRBJ2-3; D remains unclear. The germline V gene encodes CDR1 SQVTM and CDR2 ANQGSEA. CDR3 length: 13 residues. V was cut by 2 bases and J by 6 bases, with 12 bases left in between. The CDR3, as DNA: TGCAGCGTTGAACTAGGACCCACGGATACGCAGTATTTT. This encodes CSVELGPTDTQYF.

The chain uses TRBV5-4 and TRBJ2-1; D is undetermined. Germline lookup yields CDR1 SGHNT and CDR2 YYREEE (reference sequence). V lost 0 bases, J lost 6 bases, and 10 bases lay in between. The CDR3 contains 14 residues. CDR3 sequence (DNA): TGTGCCAGCAGCTTGGGTAGCAGCTTCAATGAGCAGTTCTTC. Translating gives CASSLGSSFNEQFF.

This clonotype turned up a few times. The gene calls are TRBV6-5 and TRBJ2-7, with 8 bases aligning to TRBD1. Trimming cost V 0 bases and J 1 base; bases outside gene matches: 5. CDR1 and CDR2 from the germline V gene are MNHEY and SVGAGI. CDR3 length: 16 residues. The CDR3 spells CASSYSWDRRSYEQYF. The CDR3 DNA reads TGTGCCAGCAGTTACTCATGGGACAGGAGATCCTACGAGCAGTACTTC.